The 21 T cell receptor beta chains below were found in one sample sequenced in a study of T cell changes during pregnancy in multiple sclerosis. Using immunoSEQ multiplex PCR, the repertoire was profiled, and TCRdb retains in-frame clones only, with some absent. The sample yields some 80,000 clones, around 92% seen once. This material consisted of peripheral blood, taken before pregnancy. The receptors were sampled from a female donor with multiple sclerosis, enrolled in a pregnancy study.

The chain has TRBV13 and TRBJ2-3; 10 nucleotides agree with TRBD2. Germline V gene sequence: CDR1 PRHDT, CDR2 FYEKMQ (reference sequence). The CDR3 runs to 15 residues. J was trimmed by 4 bases and V by 5 bases; bases with no gene match: 6. The CDR3, as DNA: TGTGCCAGCAGCCGAGGACTAGCGGTCCCAGATACGCAGTATTTT. This sequence encodes CASSRGLAVPDTQYF. Using reference TRBV13 and TRBJ2-3 for the parts outside the CDR3, the full variable domain is AAGVIQSPRHLIKEKRETATLKCYPIPRHDTVYWYQQGPGQDPQFLISFYEKMQSDKGSIPDRFSAQQFSDYHSELNMSSLELGDSALYFCASSRGLAVPDTQYFGPGTRLTVL.

The V call is TRBV6-1, the J call TRBJ2-7, with 8 bases fitting TRBD1. Germline V gene data show CDR1 as MNHNS and CDR2 as SASEGT. Trimming cost V 1 base and J 3 bases; bases outside gene matches: 2. The CDR3 runs to 14 residues. For the CDR3, the DNA is TGTGCCAGCAGTGAAGAGGGACAGGTCTACGAGCAGTACTTC. Its protein is CASSEEGQVYEQYF.

This clone was counted only a few times. The chain links TRBV7-6 to TRBJ1-3; 8 positions agree with TRBD1. Germline V gene sequence: CDR1 SGHVS, CDR2 FNYEAQ. The CDR3 totals 18 residues. The trim removed 0 bases at V and 2 bases at J, leaving 9 bases unmatched. The CDR3 DNA reads as TGTGCCAGCAGCTTAGCGGCGGGACAGGAACCCGCTGGAAACACCATATATTTT. It yields the protein CASSLAAGQEPAGNTIYF.

The chain carries TRBV28 and TRBJ1-5; 7 positions agree with TRBD1. The germline V gene encodes CDR1 MDHEN and CDR2 SYDVKM. The CDR3 totals 16 residues. J lost 0 bases, V lost 4 bases, and 6 bases had no gene match. The CDR3 sequence: CASSWDRAISNQPQHF. The CDR3 DNA reads as TGTGCCAGCAGTTGGGACAGAGCGATTAGCAATCAGCCCCAGCATTTT. Variable domain in full (rest from reference TRBV28 and TRBJ1-5): DVKVTQSSRYLVKRTGEKVFLECVQDMDHENMFWYRQDPGLGLRLIYFSYDVKMKEKGDIPEGYSVSREKKERFSLILESASTNQTSMYLCASSWDRAISNQPQHFGDGTRLSIL.

The gene calls are TRBV27 and TRBJ1-1; maybe TRBD1 (5 bases). Per germline, CDR1 MNHEY and CDR2 SMNVEV (reference sequence). The CDR3 loop spans 15 amino acids. The V gene lost 2 bases and the J gene lost 3 bases, with 13 bases spanning the gap. The CDR3 bases are TGTGCCAGCAGTTTAAGGCGGCAGGGTGACACTGAAGCTTTCTTT. This sequence encodes CASSLRRQGDTEAFF.

The chain combines TRBV5-1 with TRBJ1-2, with a possible D match to TRBD1 (6 bases). This CDR3 comprises 14 residues. The germline gives CDR1 SGHRS, CDR2 YFSETQ. Between the trimmed V and J ends, which lost 0 bases and 0 bases, there was a span of 6 bases. CDR3 DNA sequence: TGCGCCAGCAGCTTGGACAGGGCTAACTATGGCTACACCTTC. Its translation: CASSLDRANYGYTF.

The chain employs TRBV7-9 and TRBJ2-1; no clear D. Germline-derived CDR1 and CDR2 are SEHNR and FQNEAQ (reference sequence). V was trimmed by 1 base and J by 9 bases, leaving 7 bases between them. CDR3 length: 12 amino acids. The CDR3: CASSLVPSEQFF. The CDR3 DNA is TGTGCCAGCAGCTTAGTACCCAGTGAGCAGTTCTTC.

The rearrangement joins TRBV6-5 to TRBJ1-2; no clear D gene. With 0 bases removed from V and 10 bases from J, the gap between germline ends came to 18 bases. Germline loops: CDR1 MNHEY, CDR2 SVGAGI. The CDR3 spans 15 residues. Here the CDR3 DNA reads TGTGCCAGCAGTTACTCGAGTCTGACTCCTGAGGCCTACACCTTC. Translating gives CASSYSSLTPEAYTF.

This CDR3 is CASSLWQGVPGELFF. CDR3 nucleotide sequence: TGTGCCAGCAGCTTATGGCAGGGGGTCCCCGGGGAGCTGTTTTTT. This chain links TRBV11-2 with TRBJ2-2; 7 bases fit TRBD1. This CDR3 spans 15 amino acids. With V trimmed by 2 bases and J by 6 bases, 6 bases remained unmatched. The germline V gene has CDR1 SGHAT and CDR2 FQNNGV. The complete variable domain, with remaining parts taken from reference TRBV11-2 and TRBJ2-2, reads EAGVAQSPRYKIIEKRQSVAFWCNPISGHATLYWYQQILGQGPKLLIQFQNNGVVDDSQLPKDRFSAERLKGVDSTLKIQPAKLEDSAVYLCASSLWQGVPGELFFGEGSRLTVL.

The J gene is TRBJ1-5, the V gene TRBV19, with 7 bases matching TRBD1. This CDR3 spans 14 amino acids. Per the germline V gene, CDR1 is LNHDA and CDR2 is SQIVND (reference sequence). The V segment lost 7 bases and the J segment 4 bases; nucleotides outside the gene matches: 7. In nucleotides, the CDR3 is TGTGCCAGTAACGGACAGGCGGGGAATCAGCCCCAGCATTTT. Translating it yields CASNGQAGNQPQHF.

This sequence joins TRBV28 and TRBJ2-1, with 11 nucleotides matching TRBD2. The CDR3 spans 15 residues. Germline values: CDR1 MDHEN, CDR2 SYDVKM. Trimming at V came to 6 bases and at J to 3 bases, leaving 4 bases not matched to a gene. In DNA form, the CDR3 reads TGTGCCAGCAGAACTAGCGGGAGCGGCTACAATGAGCAGTTCTTC. It yields the protein CASRTSGSGYNEQFF.

DNA for the CDR3: TGTGCCAGTAGCCAGGACAGGGGTCAGCCCCAGCATTTT. Its translation is CASSQDRGQPQHF. The V gene is TRBV19, the J gene TRBJ1-5; 9 nucleotides match TRBD1. Per the germline V gene, CDR1 is LNHDA and CDR2 is SQIVND (reference sequence). V shed 6 bases, J shed 6 bases, and the junction held 3 bases outside the gene matches. The CDR3 is 13 amino acids.

The chain is built from TRBV5-6 and TRBJ2-1; tentatively, D is TRBD1 (6 bases). Trimming stripped 8 bases from V and 10 bases from J, with 10 bases between. CDR3 length equals 10 residues. CDR1 is SGHDT, CDR2 YYEEEE, per germline. The CDR3 DNA reads as TGTGCCAGGGACGGGACAGAGCAGTTCTTC. Its protein product is CARDGTEQFF. Together with reference TRBV5-6 and TRBJ2-1, the CDR3 gives the full variable domain: DAGVTQSPTHLIKTRGQQVTLRCSPKSGHDTVSWYQQALGQGPQFIFQYYEEEERQRGNFPDRFSGHQFPNYSSELNVNALLLGDSALYLCARDGTEQFFGPGTRLTVL.

V and J are TRBV4-2 and TRBJ1-3; 7 bases fit TRBD1. Germline V gene data show CDR1 as LGHNA and CDR2 as YNFKEQ. CDR3 length: 17 residues. Trimming removed 0 bases from V and 2 bases from J; junction bases left unmatched: 7. As DNA, the CDR3 is TGTGCCAGCAGCCAAGATCTTAGGGGGCGGACTGGAAACACCATATATTTT. Its protein is CASSQDLRGRTGNTIYF.

V is TRBV15 and J is TRBJ2-7; the D gene is possibly TRBD1 (5 bases). This CDR3 comprises 14 residues. The germline V and J ends were trimmed by 5 bases and 6 bases, with 17 bases remaining between them. Germline assignment: CDR1 LNHNV and CDR2 YYDKDF (reference sequence). The CDR3 DNA reads as TGTGCCACCAGCCTCCAAAGGCAGGGCTCCGAGCAGTACTTC. Encoded protein: CATSLQRQGSEQYF.

The rearrangement joins TRBV6-6 to TRBJ2-7; a possible D gene is TRBD2 (5 bases). CDR3 length: 14 residues. Germline V gene lookup returns CDR1 MNHNY and CDR2 SVGAGI (reference sequence). V gave up 5 bases and J gave up 7 bases, with 18 bases separating them. For the CDR3, the DNA is TGTGCCAGCAGTGAGGGAACCGCTGCTCCGGAGCAGTACTTC. Translated: CASSEGTAAPEQYF.

The chain recombines TRBV14 with TRBJ1-2, with D possibly TRBD1 on 5 matching bases. CDR3 length: 15 amino acids. V was pared by 0 bases and J by 9 bases, with 17 bases between. Germline values: CDR1 SGHDN, CDR2 FVKESK. The CDR3 is CASSQDPIGGVSYTF. The CDR3 DNA is TGTGCCAGCAGCCAAGATCCGATCGGGGGGGTTAGCTACACCTTC.

The V call is TRBV5-4, the J call TRBJ2-7; the D gene is possibly TRBD2 (5 bases). V shed 4 bases and J shed 0 bases, with 11 bases lying between them. The CDR3 sequence is 14 residues long. Germline CDR1 and CDR2: SGHNT and YYREEE (reference sequence). The CDR3, as DNA: TGTGCCAGCAGCCGGACTGGCGCCTCCTACGAGCAGTACTTC. Amino acids: CASSRTGASYEQYF.

The rearrangement links TRBV30 to TRBJ1-5; tentatively, D is TRBD1 (6 bases). V gave up 1 base and J gave up 0 bases, with 10 bases separating them. The V gene's germline CDR1 is GTSNPN and CDR2 SVGIG (reference sequence). The CDR3 loop spans 15 amino acids. This chain's CDR3 is CAWSGGTNSNQPQHF. CDR3 in DNA: TGTGCCTGGAGTGGTGGGACAAATAGCAATCAGCCCCAGCATTTT.

The J gene is TRBJ2-7, the V gene TRBV6-1, with TRBD1 identical over 9 bases. Trimming cost V 1 base and J 4 bases; bases outside gene matches: 2. This CDR3 has 14 residues. Germline V lookup: CDR1 MNHNS, CDR2 SASEGT. The CDR3 DNA sequence: TGTGCCAGCAGTGAAGGACAGGGGGGGTACGAGCAGTACTTC. It is translated as CASSEGQGGYEQYF.

This chain uses TRBV21-1 with TRBJ2-7; the D call in the table, TRBD2, was not verified against the DNA. TRBV21-1 is tagged as a pseudogene. The CDR3 extends over 16 amino acids. CDR3 residues: CASSLFGEGGPHEQYF. Written as DNA, the CDR3 is TGTGCCAGCAGCCTCTTCGGCGAGGGAGGGCCCCACGAGCAGTACTTC.